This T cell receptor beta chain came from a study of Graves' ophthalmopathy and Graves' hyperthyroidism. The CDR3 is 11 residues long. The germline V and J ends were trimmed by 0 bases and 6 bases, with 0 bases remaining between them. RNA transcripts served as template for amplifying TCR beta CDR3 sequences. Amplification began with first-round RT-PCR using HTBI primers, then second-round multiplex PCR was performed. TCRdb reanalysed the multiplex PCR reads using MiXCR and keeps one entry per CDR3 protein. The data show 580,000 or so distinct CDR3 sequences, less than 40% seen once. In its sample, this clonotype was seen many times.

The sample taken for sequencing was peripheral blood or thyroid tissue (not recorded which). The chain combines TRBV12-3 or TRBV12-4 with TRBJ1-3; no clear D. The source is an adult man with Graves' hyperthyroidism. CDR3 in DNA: TGTGCCAGCAGTTTAGCAAACACCATATATTTT. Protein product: CASSLANTIYF.